This entry concerns a single TCR beta chain. The antigen remains undetermined. The CDR3 is 13 amino acids. The germline V gene encodes CDR1 MNHEY and CDR2 SVGEGT. The data originate from a study of monozygotic twins with inflammatory bowel disease. Total RNA, at about 3,800 ng, went into every TCR library. UMIs bearing a 6-nucleotide sample barcode were added through template switching. TCRdb re-analyzed the 5' RACE reads; it lists each CDR3 protein once, without DNA. This sample's table has some 330,000 distinct CDR3 sequences. General study points: Patients received differing immunosuppressive treatments, which may have added variability to their repertoires.

The origin of this receptor is a human donor with ulcerative colitis or Crohn's disease, or a healthy co-twin of an affected twin (not recorded which). Input material: blood. J is TRBJ2-6 and V is TRBV6-2 or TRBV6-3. The CDR3 loop is CASARSGANVLTF.